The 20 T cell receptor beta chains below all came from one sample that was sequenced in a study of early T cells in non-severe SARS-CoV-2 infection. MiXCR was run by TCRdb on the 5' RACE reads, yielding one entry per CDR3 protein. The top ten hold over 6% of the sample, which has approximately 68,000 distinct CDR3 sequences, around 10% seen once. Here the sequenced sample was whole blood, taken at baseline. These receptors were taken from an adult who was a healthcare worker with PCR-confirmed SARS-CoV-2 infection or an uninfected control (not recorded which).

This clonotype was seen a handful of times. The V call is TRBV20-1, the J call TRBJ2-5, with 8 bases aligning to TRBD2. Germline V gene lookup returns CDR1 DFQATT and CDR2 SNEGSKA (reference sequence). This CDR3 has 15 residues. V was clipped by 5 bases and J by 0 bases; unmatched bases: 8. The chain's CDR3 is CSAGYWRGDQETQYF. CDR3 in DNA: TGCAGTGCTGGATACTGGCGGGGGGACCAAGAGACCCAGTACTTC.

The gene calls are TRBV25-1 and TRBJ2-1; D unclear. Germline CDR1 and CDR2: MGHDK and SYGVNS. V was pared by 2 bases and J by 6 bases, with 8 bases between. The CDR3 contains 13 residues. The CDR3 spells CASSERQLNEQFF. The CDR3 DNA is TGTGCCAGCAGTGAAAGACAACTCAATGAGCAGTTCTTC.

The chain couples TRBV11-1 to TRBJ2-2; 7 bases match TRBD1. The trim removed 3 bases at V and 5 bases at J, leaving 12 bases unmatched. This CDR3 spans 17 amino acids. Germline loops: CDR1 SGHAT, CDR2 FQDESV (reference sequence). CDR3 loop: CASSFGQAGPRTGELFF. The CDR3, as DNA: TGTGCCAGCAGCTTTGGACAGGCCGGACCGAGGACCGGGGAGCTGTTTTTT.

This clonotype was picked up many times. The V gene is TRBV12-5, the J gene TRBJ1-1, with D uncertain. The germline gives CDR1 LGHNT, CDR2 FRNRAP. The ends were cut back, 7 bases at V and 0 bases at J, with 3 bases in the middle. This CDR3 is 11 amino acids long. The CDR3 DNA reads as TGTGCTAGTGTTCTGAACACTGAAGCTTTCTTT. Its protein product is CASVLNTEAFF. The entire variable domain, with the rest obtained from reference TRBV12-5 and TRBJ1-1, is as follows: DARVTQTPRHKVTEMGQEVTMRCQPILGHNTVFWYRQTMMQGLELLAYFRNRAPLDDSGMPKDRFSAEMPDATLATLKIQPSEPRDSAVYFCASVLNTEAFFGQGTRLTVV.

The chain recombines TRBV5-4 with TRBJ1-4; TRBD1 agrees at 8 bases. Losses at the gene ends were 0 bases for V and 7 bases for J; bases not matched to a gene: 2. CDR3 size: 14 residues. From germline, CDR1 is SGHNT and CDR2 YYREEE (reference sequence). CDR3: CASSLAGTGEKLFF. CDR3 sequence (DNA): TGTGCCAGCAGCTTGGCCGGGACAGGTGAAAAACTGTTTTTT.

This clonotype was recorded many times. This CDR3 is CASSWTVYQPQHF. DNA for the CDR3: TGTGCCAGCAGTTGGACGGTTTATCAGCCCCAGCATTTT. This rearrangement joins TRBV12-3 or TRBV12-4 to TRBJ1-5; D ambiguous. The CDR3 extends over 13 amino acids. The germline V and J ends were trimmed by 4 bases and 5 bases, with 9 bases remaining between them.

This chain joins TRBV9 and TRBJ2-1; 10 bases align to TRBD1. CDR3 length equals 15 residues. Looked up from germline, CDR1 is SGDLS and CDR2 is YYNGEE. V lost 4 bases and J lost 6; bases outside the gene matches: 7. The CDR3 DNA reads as TGTGCCAGCAGCCCCTTGGGACAGGGGTCCAATGAGCAGTTCTTC. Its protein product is CASSPLGQGSNEQFF.

The CDR3 sequence: CASSQSDRFDGYTF. CDR3 DNA sequence: TGTGCCAGCAGTCAGTCCGACAGGTTCGATGGCTACACCTTC. The J gene is TRBJ1-2, the V gene TRBV28, with a weak D call TRBD1 (6 bases). Between the trimmed V and J ends, which lost 5 bases and 6 bases, there was a span of 16 bases. The germline gives CDR1 MDHEN, CDR2 SYDVKM. The CDR3 totals 14 residues.

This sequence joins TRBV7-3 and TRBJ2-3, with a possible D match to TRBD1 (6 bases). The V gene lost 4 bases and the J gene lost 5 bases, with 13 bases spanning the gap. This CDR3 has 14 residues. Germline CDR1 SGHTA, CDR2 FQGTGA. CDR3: CASSSAGTRDTQYF. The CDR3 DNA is TGTGCCAGCAGCTCCGCCGGGACAAGAGATACGCAGTATTTT.

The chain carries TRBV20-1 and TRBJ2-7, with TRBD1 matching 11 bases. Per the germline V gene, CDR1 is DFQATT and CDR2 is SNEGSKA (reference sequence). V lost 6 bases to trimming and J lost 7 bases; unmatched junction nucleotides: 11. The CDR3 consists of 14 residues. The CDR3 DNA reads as TGCAGTGCCCCCCTGGGGACAGGGGGAAGGGAGCAGTACTTC. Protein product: CSAPLGTGGREQYF.

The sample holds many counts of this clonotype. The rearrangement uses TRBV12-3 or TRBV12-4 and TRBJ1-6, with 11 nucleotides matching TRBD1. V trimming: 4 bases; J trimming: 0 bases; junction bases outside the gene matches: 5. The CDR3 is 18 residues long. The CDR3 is CASSSGQGASSYNSPLHF. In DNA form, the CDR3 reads TGTGCCAGCAGTTCCGGACAGGGGGCAAGCTCCTATAATTCACCCCTCCACTTT.

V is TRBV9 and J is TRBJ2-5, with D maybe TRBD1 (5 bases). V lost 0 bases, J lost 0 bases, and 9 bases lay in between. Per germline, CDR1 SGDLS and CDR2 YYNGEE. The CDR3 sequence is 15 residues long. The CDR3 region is CASSVEGIYQETQYF. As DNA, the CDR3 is TGTGCCAGCAGCGTAGAGGGGATATACCAAGAGACCCAGTACTTC.

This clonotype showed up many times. The CDR3 region has the DNA TGTGCCACCAGCAGAGACAGCCAAGAGACCCAGTACTTC. This encodes CATSRDSQETQYF. The chain combines TRBV15 with TRBJ2-5; D is unclear. V was trimmed by 0 bases and J by 1 base, leaving 3 bases between them. The germline V gene encodes CDR1 LNHNV and CDR2 YYDKDF (reference sequence). The CDR3 loop spans 13 amino acids.

The CDR3 bases are TGTGCCAGCTCACCCGGGGGCCCCGCAACTAATGAAAAACTGTTTTTT. Its translation is CASSPGGPATNEKLFF. The chain links TRBV18 to TRBJ1-4, with D tentatively TRBD1 (6 bases). The V gene lost 3 bases and the J gene lost 0 bases, with 11 bases spanning the gap. Germline V lookup: CDR1 KGHSH, CDR2 LQKENI. The CDR3 extends over 16 amino acids.

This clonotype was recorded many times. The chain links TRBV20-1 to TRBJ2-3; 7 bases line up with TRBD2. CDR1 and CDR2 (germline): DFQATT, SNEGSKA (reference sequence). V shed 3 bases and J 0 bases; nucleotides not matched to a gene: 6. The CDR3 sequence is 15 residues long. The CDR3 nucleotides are TGCAGTGCTAGGCTAGCGGCCGCTAGCACAGATACGCAGTATTTT. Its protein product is CSARLAAASTDTQYF.

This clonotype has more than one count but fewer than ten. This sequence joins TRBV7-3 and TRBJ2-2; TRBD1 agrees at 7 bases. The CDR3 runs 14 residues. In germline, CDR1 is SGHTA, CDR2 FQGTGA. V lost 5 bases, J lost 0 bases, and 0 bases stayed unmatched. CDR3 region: CASSGTANTGELFF. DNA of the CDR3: TGTGCCAGCAGCGGGACAGCGAACACCGGGGAGCTGTTTTTT.

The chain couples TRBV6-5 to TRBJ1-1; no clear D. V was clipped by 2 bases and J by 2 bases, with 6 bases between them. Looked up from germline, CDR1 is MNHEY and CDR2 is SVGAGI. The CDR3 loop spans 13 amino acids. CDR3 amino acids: CASSYGFNTEAFF. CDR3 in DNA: TGTGCCAGCAGTTACGGTTTTAACACTGAAGCTTTCTTT.

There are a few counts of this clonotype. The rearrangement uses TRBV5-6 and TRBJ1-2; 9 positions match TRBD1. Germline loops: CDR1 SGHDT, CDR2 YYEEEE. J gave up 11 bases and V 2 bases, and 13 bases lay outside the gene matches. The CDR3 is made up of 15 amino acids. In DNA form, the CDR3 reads TGTGCCAGCAGCTTACGGGACAGGGTTCCCCAACGGTACACCTTC. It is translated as CASSLRDRVPQRYTF.

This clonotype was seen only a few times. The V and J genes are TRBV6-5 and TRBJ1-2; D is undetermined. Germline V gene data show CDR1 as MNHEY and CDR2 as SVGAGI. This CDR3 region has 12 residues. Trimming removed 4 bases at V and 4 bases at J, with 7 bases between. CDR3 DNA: TGTGCCAGCAGTTCTAGTTCCTATGGCTACACCTTC. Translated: CASSSSSYGYTF.

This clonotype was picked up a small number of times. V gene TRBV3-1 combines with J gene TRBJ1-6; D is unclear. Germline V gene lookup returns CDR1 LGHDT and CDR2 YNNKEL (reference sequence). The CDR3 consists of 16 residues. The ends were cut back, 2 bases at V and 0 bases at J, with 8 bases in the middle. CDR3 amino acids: CASSQSGSSYNSPLHF. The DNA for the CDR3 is TGTGCCAGCAGCCAATCCGGCAGCTCCTATAATTCACCCCTCCACTTT.